This T cell receptor (beta chain) stems from a study of shared clonotypes between healthy human individuals. Study at large: The donor pool was made up of a couple of women and three men aged 18 to 49. Study outcomes and limitations: Naive subsets generally exceeded memory subsets in estimated richness. All-four-donor shared clonotypes had higher generation probabilities than non-shared clonotypes did.

The CDR3 consists of 15 residues. The germline V and J ends were trimmed by 6 bases and 0 bases, with 13 bases remaining between them. Germline CDR1 and CDR2: MNHEY and SVGAGI. As defined, naive CD8 cells were CD45RO-negative and positively selected for CCR7, with terminally differentiated effector memory CD45RA+ cells excluded. A word on this clone: Its matching antigen is unknown.

Several immunoSEQ plates received, in even portions, the genomic DNA of each subset. The table came from immunoSEQ multiplex PCR; TCRdb's copy has only in-frame clones and leaves some out. The sample lists hundreds of thousands of clones, roughly 95% occurring once. This chain joins TRBV6-5 and TRBJ2-3; D ambiguous. The sample taken for sequencing was naive CD8+ T cells sorted from blood. This clonotype originated in a woman aged 30 to 39 in good health. This chain's CDR3 is CASSLIRGSTDTQYF. The CDR3, as DNA: TGTGCCAGCAGCCTAATTCGCGGAAGCACAGATACGCAGTATTTT.